A single sample is the source of the 26 T cell receptor beta chains below, sequenced in a study of Ad26.COV2.S vaccination and SARS-CoV-2 variants. Measured with immunoSEQ multiplex PCR; TCRdb has only the in-frame clones, and not every one. The sample lists roughly 500,000 clones, roughly 87% seen once, with about 2.5% in the top ten. This sample's treatment: about 20 received Ad26.COV2.S at low or high dose, single or two shots; about 5 received placebo; per-sample allocation not given. Specimen acquisition occurred on day 63 following the initial vaccine or placebo injection. This sample comprised peripheral blood, obtained in a trial of Ad26.COV2.S vaccine versus placebo. Source of these receptors: a person aged 18-65 years who received the Ad26.COV2.S COVID-19 vaccine or a placebo.

The genes are TRBV18 and TRBJ1-2; unclear D gene. CDR3 length: 15 residues. Germline-derived CDR1 and CDR2 are KGHSH and LQKENI. V was pared by 5 bases and J by 0 bases, with 13 bases between. The CDR3 DNA sequence: TGTGCCAGCTCAAGACGAGGTGAGGCTAACTATGGCTACACCTTC. Residues: CASSRRGEANYGYTF.

The CDR3: CASSFWDRGYNEQFF. As DNA, the CDR3 is TGTGCCAGCAGCTTCTGGGACAGGGGCTACAATGAGCAGTTCTTC. The V gene is TRBV7-9, the J gene TRBJ2-1, with 10 bases matching TRBD1. This CDR3 is built from 15 residues. The germline gives CDR1 SEHNR, CDR2 FQNEAQ (reference sequence). V lost 3 bases, J lost 3 bases, and 2 bases stayed unmatched.

The V call is TRBV2, the J call TRBJ1-2; a weak D match, TRBD1 (6 bases). With 6 bases removed from V and 4 bases from J, the gap between germline ends came to 12 bases. Per the germline V gene, CDR1 is SNHLY and CDR2 is FYNNEI. CDR3 length: 13 amino acids. The CDR3 sequence is CASSRGTGYGYTF. DNA for the CDR3: TGTGCCAGCAGCAGGGGAACCGGCTATGGCTACACCTTC.

This clone was picked up a small number of times. The chain is built from TRBV6-5 and TRBJ1-6, with D unclear. The CDR3 totals 14 residues. Germline loops: CDR1 MNHEY, CDR2 SVGAGI. V lost 7 bases and J lost 1, with 8 bases in between. CDR3 in DNA: TGTGCCAGCACTTCCAGGTCCTATAATTCACCCCTCCACTTT. Its protein is CASTSRSYNSPLHF.

V gene TRBV5-1 combines with J gene TRBJ1-1; D remains ambiguous. V was pared by 3 bases and J by 1 base, with 13 bases between. The CDR3 totals 15 residues. From germline, CDR1 is SGHRS and CDR2 YFSETQ. The CDR3 here is CASSWAIGRNTEAFF. The DNA of the CDR3 is TGCGCCAGCAGCTGGGCGATAGGACGGAACACTGAAGCTTTCTTT. The full variable domain, completed using reference TRBV5-1 and TRBJ1-1, is KAGVTQTPRYLIKTRGQQVTLSCSPISGHRSVSWYQQTPGQGLQFLFEYFSETQRNKGNFPGRFSGRQFSNSRSEMNVSTLELGDSALYLCASSWAIGRNTEAFFGQGTRLTVV.

The chain employs TRBV7-2 and TRBJ1-5; 8 bases align to TRBD1. The trim removed 4 bases at V and 6 bases at J, leaving 5 bases unmatched. CDR1 is SGHTA and CDR2 is FQGNSA in the germline V gene. The CDR3 contains 14 residues. In DNA form, the CDR3 reads TGTGCCAGCAGCTCCCGGACAGGGTTTCAGCCCCAGCATTTT. Translation: CASSSRTGFQPQHF.

This chain uses TRBV5-1 with TRBJ1-1; D gene unclear. This CDR3 contains 14 residues. The ends were cut back, 0 bases at V and 3 bases at J, with 9 bases in the middle. Germline CDR1 reads SGHRS; CDR2 reads YFSETQ. The CDR3 DNA reads TGCGCCAGCAGCTTGGAGGGTTTTGACACTGAAGCTTTCTTT. Translated, it gives CASSLEGFDTEAFF.

This chain's CDR3 is CASSFPDGTNSPLHF. CDR3 nucleotides: TGTGCCAGCAGTTTCCCTGACGGGACCAATTCACCCCTCCACTTT. The chain joins TRBV28 to TRBJ1-6, with D tentatively TRBD1 (5 bases). V gave up 3 bases and J gave up 7 bases, with 13 bases separating them. Germline-derived CDR1 and CDR2 are MDHEN and SYDVKM. CDR3 length: 15 amino acids.

The chain links TRBV5-4 to TRBJ2-1, with 12 bases identical to TRBD2. CDR1 is SGHNT, CDR2 YYREEE, per germline (reference sequence). Trimming cost V 5 bases and J 5 bases; bases outside gene matches: 5. The CDR3 loop spans 15 amino acids. The CDR3 region is CASSSGLAGHNEQFF. CDR3 nucleotide sequence: TGTGCCAGCAGTTCGGGACTAGCGGGTCACAATGAGCAGTTCTTC. The variable domain in full, completed from reference TRBV5-4 and TRBJ2-1, reads ETGVTQSPTHLIKTRGQQVTLRCSSQSGHNTVSWYQQALGQGPQFIFQYYREEENGRGNFPPRFSGLQFPNYSSELNVNALELDDSALYLCASSSGLAGHNEQFFGPGTRLTVL.

The rearrangement joins TRBV10-3 to TRBJ2-7, with TRBD2 matching over 9 bases. The germline gives CDR1 ENHRY, CDR2 SYGVKD. This CDR3 region has 13 residues. V dropped 10 bases and J dropped 2; count of bases not matched to a gene: 6. CDR3 sequence (DNA): TGTGCCAGCGCTAGCGGGGCGACCTACGAGCAGTACTTC. Residues: CASASGATYEQYF.

J is TRBJ2-1 and V is TRBV5-1; 11 nucleotides agree with TRBD1. The CDR3 runs to 14 residues. Germline CDR1 is SGHRS and CDR2 is YFSETQ. V lost 3 bases to trimming and J lost 7 bases; unmatched junction nucleotides: 3. CDR3 nucleotides: TGCGCCAGCAGCTATGGACAGGGGGCTAATGAGCAGTTCTTC. The encoded protein is CASSYGQGANEQFF.

This clone was seen only once. J is TRBJ2-3 and V is TRBV9; 7 bases align to TRBD2. CDR3 length: 16 amino acids. CDR1 is SGDLS, CDR2 YYNGEE, per germline. The V segment lost 1 base and the J segment 1 base; nucleotides outside the gene matches: 6. The CDR3 spells CASSVSPAGRTDTQYF. The CDR3 DNA reads as TGTGCCAGCAGCGTATCACCAGCGGGGCGCACAGATACGCAGTATTTT. Full variable domain (outside the CDR3, taken from reference TRBV9 and TRBJ2-3): DSGVTQTPKHLITATGQRVTLRCSPRSGDLSVYWYQQSLDQGLQFLIQYYNGEERAKGNILERFSAQQFPDLHSELNLSSLELGDSALYFCASSVSPAGRTDTQYFGPGTRLTVL.

This rearrangement joins TRBV28 to TRBJ1-2, with 9 bases matching TRBD1. V lost 8 bases and J lost 7; bases outside the gene matches: 8. This CDR3 has 13 amino acids. Germline CDR1 is MDHEN and CDR2 is SYDVKM. The CDR3, as DNA: TGTGCCAGCGGGGGCAACAGGGGGCTTGGCTACACCTTC. This encodes CASGGNRGLGYTF.

The chain recombines TRBV10-3 with TRBJ1-1, with 8 bases aligning to TRBD1. Germline loops: CDR1 ENHRY, CDR2 SYGVKD. The trim removed 2 bases at V and 5 bases at J, leaving 4 bases unmatched. This CDR3 region has 14 residues. This chain's CDR3 is CAISEVDRGTEAFF. Written as DNA, the CDR3 is TGTGCCATCAGTGAGGTCGACAGGGGAACTGAAGCTTTCTTT.

The rearrangement joins TRBV7-8 to TRBJ2-5; TRBD1 might be the D (6 bases). Germline CDR1 reads SGHVS; CDR2 reads FQNEAQ. V lost 3 bases and J 2 bases, leaving 7 bases between the germline ends. The CDR3 has 13 residues. The CDR3 DNA follows: TGTGCCAGCAGCTTCGACAGGCAAGAGACCCAGTACTTC. It codes for CASSFDRQETQYF.

The chain joins TRBV7-6 to TRBJ2-5, with TRBD2 matching 8 bases. Trimming at V came to 2 bases and at J to 5 bases, leaving 10 bases not matched to a gene. The CDR3 contains 16 residues. CDR1 is SGHVS, CDR2 FNYEAQ, per germline. CDR3 region: CASSLQTIAGTETQYF. CDR3 nucleotides: TGTGCCAGCAGCTTACAAACAATAGCGGGGACGGAGACCCAGTACTTC. The entire variable domain, with the rest obtained from reference TRBV7-6 and TRBJ2-5, is as follows: GAGVSQSPRYKVTKRGQDVALRCDPISGHVSLYWYRQALGQGPEFLTYFNYEAQQDKSGLPNDRFSAERPEGSISTLTIQRTEQRDSAMYRCASSLQTIAGTETQYFGPGTRLLVL.

In DNA form, the CDR3 reads TGTGCCAGCTCACCACCGTTTAACAGGATAAACACCGGGGAGCTGTTTTTT. Protein product: CASSPPFNRINTGELFF. The genes are TRBV18 and TRBJ2-2; a possible D gene is TRBD1 (5 bases). The V end was cut by 0 bases, the J end by 2 bases, with 13 bases between. This CDR3 spans 17 amino acids. Per germline, CDR1 KGHSH and CDR2 LQKENI.

The table lists this clone with a few counts. V usage is TRBV5-6 and J usage is TRBJ1-2; 10 bases are a match to TRBD1. V shed 4 bases and J 2 bases; nucleotides not matched to a gene: 5. The CDR3 loop spans 15 amino acids. CDR1 is SGHDT and CDR2 is YYEEEE in the germline V gene. For the CDR3, the DNA is TGTGCCAGCAGCACGACAGGGGGCGGAAACTATGGCTACACCTTC. This sequence encodes CASSTTGGGNYGYTF.

The chain is built from TRBV12-5 and TRBJ1-4; 7 nucleotides agree with TRBD1. Germline CDR1 LGHNT, CDR2 FRNRAP. This CDR3 has 15 amino acids. The V and J ends lost 6 bases and 8 bases, in that order; junction bases with no gene match: 12. DNA of the CDR3: TGTGCTAGTGGACCCGGACAGGCGCTTTTAGAAAAACTGTTTTTT. Encoded protein: CASGPGQALLEKLFF.

The genes are TRBV27 and TRBJ2-7; D is possibly TRBD1 or TRBD2 (5 bases each). V was shortened by 2 bases and J by 1 base, with 9 bases between the two germline ends. Germline V gene data show CDR1 as MNHEY and CDR2 as SMNVEV (reference sequence). The CDR3 is 14 amino acids. The CDR3 is CASSLRDVSYEQYV. The CDR3 coding sequence is TGTGCCAGCAGTTTACGGGACGTTTCCTACGAGCAGTACGTC.

The CDR3 here is CASSLILGQPQHF. In DNA, the CDR3 is TGTGCCAGCAGCCTTATTTTGGGTCAGCCCCAGCATTTT. The chain links TRBV28 to TRBJ1-5; D uncertain. The V end was cut by 6 bases, the J end by 6 bases, with 12 bases between. Looked up from germline, CDR1 is MDHEN and CDR2 is SYDVKM. The CDR3 sequence is 13 residues long.

This clone was counted only a few times. The V gene is TRBV6-2 or TRBV6-3, the J gene TRBJ2-7; D is possibly TRBD2 (6 bases). Trimming took off 5 bases at V and 2 bases at J, with 13 bases between the two ends. CDR1 MNHEY and CDR2 SVGEGT come from the germline V gene. CDR3 length equals 14 residues. The CDR3 nucleotides read TGTGCCAGCAGTATTTTCCGGGAGCCCTACGAGCAGTACTTC. It translates to CASSIFREPYEQYF.

The CDR3 coding sequence is TGTGCCACCAGTGACCATAGGGGACAGGGACGAGAGACCCAGTACTTC. As protein: CATSDHRGQGRETQYF. V usage is TRBV24-1 and J usage is TRBJ2-5; 9 bases fit TRBD1. Unmatched junction bases numbered 9, after V lost 4 bases and J lost 4 bases. This CDR3 region has 16 residues. CDR1 and CDR2 from the germline V gene are KGHDR and SFDVKD.

The chain combines TRBV5-4 with TRBJ2-1; 8 bases fit TRBD1. Trimming took 4 bases from V and 14 from J; bases not matched to a gene: 11. There are 13 residues in the CDR3. Germline values: CDR1 SGHNT, CDR2 YYREEE (reference sequence). The CDR3 is CASSVDHYRGEFF. CDR3 nucleotides: TGTGCCAGCAGCGTGGACCACTACAGGGGGGAGTTCTTC.

The chain joins TRBV6-5 to TRBJ2-7; the D gene could be TRBD1 or TRBD2 (5 bases each). The CDR3 covers 15 residues. Trimming left V 4 bases short and J 3 bases short, with 16 bases between. Germline lookup yields CDR1 MNHEY and CDR2 SVGAGI. The CDR3 region is CASSSPGLGGYEQYF. CDR3 DNA sequence: TGTGCCAGCAGTTCCCCGGGGCTTGGAGGCTACGAGCAGTACTTC.

In this sample, this clone turned up a few times. J is TRBJ1-2 and V is TRBV6-2 or TRBV6-3; D remains unclear. Germline-derived CDR1 and CDR2 are MNHEY and SVGEGT. Trimming left V 2 bases short and J 6 bases short, with 10 bases between. The CDR3 totals 13 residues. The CDR3 sequence is CASSYRPFNGYTF. CDR3 coding DNA: TGTGCCAGCAGTTACCGACCGTTCAATGGCTACACCTTC.